The subject of this entry is one TCR beta chain. Its antigen is undetermined. The CDR3 goes on 3 residues after the read ends, and that part is filled in from the germline J gene. HPV was found by MY09/MY11 PCR and dot-blot genotyping. The entry originates in a study of T cells in women clearing cervical HPV infection. Turning to the study itself: Control women cleared a single incident HPV16 infection within 12 months. Case blood drawn at lesion detection; control blood after infection cleared. Whole-study findings and limits: It is unknown whether associations predate infection; no effector/memory or HPV-specific sorting.

Using immunoSEQ multiplex PCR, the repertoire was profiled, and TCRdb retains in-frame clones only, with some absent. This table lists some 39,000 clones. This CDR3 is built from 13 residues. Germline V gene sequence: CDR1 MDHEN, CDR2 SYDVKM. Sequenced: blood buffy coat. This chain links TRBV28 with TRBJ1-1; 12 positions agree with TRBD1. This clonotype was sampled from a woman between 18 and 70 years old with a cervical HPV16 infection that either progressed to CIN3+ or cleared (not recorded which). Incomplete CDR3 DNA: TGTGCCAGCAAGGGGACAGGGGGCATCGAA. This codes for CASKGTGGIE. The whole CDR3 sequence is CASKGTGGIEAFF.